This T cell receptor (beta chain) derives from a study of CD8+ T cells in alopecia areata. As for the study in general: Tofacitinib administration persisted for 6 to 18 months, succeeded by 6 months off drug. Percentage of affected scalp area was the basis on which treated patients' severity was scored.

Whole-study results and caveats: For baseline CD8+ expansion, any link to response stays uncertain with one nonresponder.

Germline lookup yields CDR1 SGHTA and CDR2 FQGNSA. With 6 bases removed from V and 7 bases from J, the gap between germline ends came to 15 bases. The CDR3 runs to 14 residues. Extracted RNA was reverse transcribed into cDNA, the sequencing template. The data were produced by immunoSEQ multiplex PCR, yet TCRdb's version contains in-frame clones alone and is incomplete. The repertoire consists of about 190,000 clones, with roughly three fifths occurring once and the leading ten covering approximately 0.63%. As to treatment: oral pan-JAK inhibitor, 5-10 mg twice daily. As part of sample collection, lesional scalp punch biopsies and peripheral blood were taken from alopecia areata patients. Concerning this clone itself: The antigen is unknown.

This chain links TRBV7-2 with TRBJ1-4; the D gene is possibly TRBD1 (5 bases). Here the sequenced sample was CD4+ T cells sorted from blood, taken at week 4, from a patient treated with tofacitinib. The receptor's source is a human donor with alopecia areata. CDR3 DNA: TGTGCCAGCAGACCGACTGGGGCGGGTGAAAAACTGTTTTTT. It codes for CASRPTGAGEKLFF. Supplemented by reference TRBV7-2 and TRBJ1-4, the full variable domain reads GAGVSQSPSNKVTEKGKDVELRCDPISGHTALYWYRQSLGQGLEFLIYFQGNSAPDKSGLPSDRFSAERTGGSVSTLTIQRTQQEDSAVYLCASRPTGAGEKLFFGSGTQLSVL.